Presented here are 15 T cell receptor beta chains from one specimen sequenced in a study of blood T cells in healthy people across ages. A second PCR, run for about 6 to 12 cycles, used a sample-barcoded 5' primer plus a J-beta primer mix. Each CDR3 protein gets one entry after TCRdb re-called the 5' RACE reads with MiXCR. The table has about 1.1 million distinct CDR3 sequences, approximately 38% seen once; the top ten hold around 13%. The sequencing sample was made of blood. The receptor set was obtained from a man between 18 and 35 years old in good health.

The chain carries TRBV5-1 and TRBJ1-1; the match to TRBD1 covers 12 bases. J was trimmed by 6 bases and V by 4 bases; bases with no gene match: 16. CDR1 and CDR2 (germline): SGHRS, YFSETQ. The CDR3 totals 18 residues. CDR3 loop: CASSLLPGQGAWGSEAFF. The CDR3 nucleotides are TGCGCCAGCAGCCTACTGCCGGGACAGGGGGCGTGGGGGTCTGAAGCTTTCTTT.

This clonotype was seen more than once but under ten times. V gene TRBV20-1 combines with J gene TRBJ2-3; 13 bases fit TRBD2. The CDR3 contains 17 residues. The germline gives CDR1 DFQATT, CDR2 SNEGSKA (reference sequence). With 0 bases clipped from V and 5 bases from J, the junction kept 8 bases outside the gene matches. The CDR3 is CSARDLLAGGPRDTQYF. For the CDR3, the DNA is TGCAGTGCTAGAGATTTACTAGCGGGGGGGCCTAGAGATACGCAGTATTTT.

This chain joins TRBV7-2 and TRBJ2-7; possibly TRBD2 for D (5 bases). The CDR3 runs 11 residues. V was clipped by 1 base and J by 11 bases, with 9 bases between them. Germline lookup yields CDR1 SGHTA and CDR2 FQGNSA. CDR3 DNA sequence: TGTGCCAGCAGCTTAGGTCCTAGCAAGTACTTC. Translation: CASSLGPSKYF.

The genes are TRBV20-1 and TRBJ2-2; TRBD2 is a possible D gene (6 bases). This CDR3 comprises 15 residues. Germline V gene sequence: CDR1 DFQATT, CDR2 SNEGSKA (reference sequence). V shed 6 bases and J shed 3 bases, with 17 bases lying between them. CDR3 DNA: TGCAGTGCCAACCGTTTGACTAGTGACACCGGGGAGCTGTTTTTT. Protein: CSANRLTSDTGELFF.

This chain connects TRBV4-2 to TRBJ2-3; TRBD2 matches at 15 bases. V gave up 5 bases and J gave up 0 bases; unmatched junction bases: 9. The CDR3 totals 19 residues. CDR1 is LGHNA and CDR2 is YNFKEQ in the germline V gene. The CDR3 reads CASSFSGTSGGTSTDTQYF. As DNA, the CDR3 is TGTGCCAGCAGCTTTTCCGGGACTAGCGGGGGGACTAGCACAGATACGCAGTATTTT.

The rearrangement joins TRBV20-1 to TRBJ2-5; 11 bases map to TRBD2. Trimming took 3 bases from V and 11 from J; bases not matched to a gene: 8. The CDR3 has 13 residues. Per the germline V gene, CDR1 is DFQATT and CDR2 is SNEGSKA (reference sequence). The CDR3 here is CSASTSGGNEQYF. The CDR3, as DNA: TGCAGTGCTAGCACTAGCGGGGGAAATGAGCAGTACTTC.

This clonotype appeared once. The chain couples TRBV15 to TRBJ2-2; D ambiguous. The CDR3 length is 14 residues. The V end lost 5 bases, the J end lost 3 bases, and 10 bases lay between the germline ends. Germline CDR1 and CDR2: LNHNV and YYDKDF (reference sequence). The CDR3 nucleotides are TGTGCCACCAGCTTAGGGCAGTACACCGGGGAGCTGTTTTTT. Protein sequence: CATSLGQYTGELFF.

This clonotype has more than one count but fewer than ten. The chain combines TRBV3-1 with TRBJ1-2, with no clear D. The CDR3 totals 15 residues. V was trimmed by 0 bases and J by 5 bases, leaving 13 bases between them. The germline V gene has CDR1 LGHDT and CDR2 YNNKEL (reference sequence). The CDR3 is CASSQEGKTAYGYTF. DNA of the CDR3: TGTGCCAGCAGCCAAGAGGGGAAGACCGCGTATGGCTACACCTTC.

This clonotype was observed a handful of times. The chain couples TRBV7-9 to TRBJ2-3; TRBD2 aligns across 9 bases. The CDR3 spans 16 residues. Germline V CDR1 and CDR2: SEHNR, FQNEAQ (reference sequence). Losses at the gene ends were 5 bases for V and 2 bases for J; bases not matched to a gene: 8. CDR3 nucleotides: TGTGCCAGCAGCCTGGGGCTAGCGGGACTCACAGATACGCAGTATTTT. It encodes CASSLGLAGLTDTQYF.

The chain links TRBV2 to TRBJ2-3; D is uncertain. The ends were cut back, 6 bases at V and 6 bases at J, with 4 bases in the middle. Germline V gene lookup returns CDR1 SNHLY and CDR2 FYNNEI. The CDR3 covers 10 residues. The DNA of the CDR3 is TGTGCCAGCAGGGATGATACGCAGTATTTT. It yields the protein CASRDDTQYF.

This clonotype was seen at least ten times. The genes are TRBV29-1 and TRBJ2-7, with a possible D match to TRBD1 (6 bases). Per the germline V gene, CDR1 is SQVTM and CDR2 is ANQGSEA. V dropped 7 bases and J dropped 4 bases, with 11 bases sitting between them. The CDR3 has 11 residues. The CDR3 region has the DNA TGCAGCGCAGGTACAGGGTACGAGCAGTACTTC. It specifies CSAGTGYEQYF.

The chain joins TRBV2 to TRBJ2-1, with TRBD2 as a possible D gene (6 bases). Germline CDR1 is SNHLY and CDR2 is FYNNEI. The CDR3 extends over 15 amino acids. V dropped 6 bases and J dropped 9 bases, with 21 bases sitting between them. The CDR3 bases are TGTGCCAGCAGGCCAAGGAGGGCAGCGGATACTGAGCAGTTCTTC. As protein: CASRPRRAADTEQFF. The variable domain in full, completed from reference TRBV2 and TRBJ2-1, reads EPEVTQTPSHQVTQMGQEVILRCVPISNHLYFYWYRQILGQKVEFLVSFYNNEISEKSEIFDDQFSVERPDGSNFTLKIRSTKLEDSAMYFCASRPRRAADTEQFFGPGTRLTVL.

This clonotype was found once. This chain uses TRBV7-2 with TRBJ1-6; maybe TRBD1 (5 bases). The CDR3 totals 15 residues. Germline CDR1 and CDR2: SGHTA and FQGNSA. Trimming pared 0 bases from V and 4 bases from J, leaving 7 bases between. CDR3 residues: CASSLAGTYNSPLHF. The CDR3 DNA reads TGTGCCAGCAGCTTAGCCGGGACGTATAATTCACCCCTCCACTTT.

This clonotype occurred a few times. The chain has TRBV4-2 and TRBJ2-1; D gene uncertain. The V end was cut by 0 bases, the J end by 0 bases, with 9 bases between. The CDR3 is 16 amino acids. In germline, CDR1 is LGHNA, CDR2 YNFKEQ. The CDR3 here is CASSQEAVSSYNEQFF. CDR3 DNA sequence: TGTGCCAGCAGCCAAGAAGCCGTGAGCTCCTACAATGAGCAGTTCTTC.

This clonotype has only a few counts. The chain has TRBV7-9 and TRBJ1-2; D possibly corresponds to TRBD1 (6 bases). Germline V gives CDR1 SEHNR, CDR2 FQNEAQ (reference sequence). The CDR3 contains 15 residues. V shed 1 base and J shed 2 bases, with 11 bases lying between them. The CDR3 coding sequence is TGTGCCAGCAGCTTAGAGGACAGAAGGAACTATGGCTACACCTTC. It encodes CASSLEDRRNYGYTF.